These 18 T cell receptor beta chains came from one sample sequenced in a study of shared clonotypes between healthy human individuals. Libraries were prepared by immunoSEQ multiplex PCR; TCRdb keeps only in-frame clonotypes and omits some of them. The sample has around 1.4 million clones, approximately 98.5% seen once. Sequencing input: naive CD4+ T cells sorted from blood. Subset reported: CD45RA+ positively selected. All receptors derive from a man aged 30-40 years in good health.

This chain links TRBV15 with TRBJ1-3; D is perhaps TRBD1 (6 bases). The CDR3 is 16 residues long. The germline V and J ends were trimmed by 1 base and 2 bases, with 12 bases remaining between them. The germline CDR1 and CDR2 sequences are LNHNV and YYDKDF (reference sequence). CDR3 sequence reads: CATSRAGGGPGNTIYF. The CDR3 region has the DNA TGTGCCACCAGCAGAGCGGGTGGGGGGCCTGGAAACACCATATATTTT.

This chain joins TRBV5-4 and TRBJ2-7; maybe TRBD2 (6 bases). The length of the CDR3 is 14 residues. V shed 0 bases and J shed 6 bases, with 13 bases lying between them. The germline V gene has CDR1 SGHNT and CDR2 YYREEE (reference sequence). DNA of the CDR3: TGTGCCAGCAGCTTGGGTGGCAGGGACTCCGAGCAGTACTTC. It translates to CASSLGGRDSEQYF.

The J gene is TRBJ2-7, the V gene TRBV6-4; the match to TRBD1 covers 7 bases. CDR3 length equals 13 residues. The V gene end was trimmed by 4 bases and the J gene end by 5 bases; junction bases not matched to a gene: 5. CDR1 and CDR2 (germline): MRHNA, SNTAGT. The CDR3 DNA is TGTGCCAGCAGTGTAAACAGGGGAAACGAGCAGTACTTC. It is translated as CASSVNRGNEQYF.

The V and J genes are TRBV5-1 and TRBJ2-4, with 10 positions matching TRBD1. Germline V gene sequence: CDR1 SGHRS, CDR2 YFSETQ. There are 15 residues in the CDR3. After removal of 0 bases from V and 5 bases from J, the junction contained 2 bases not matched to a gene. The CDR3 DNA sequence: TGCGCCAGCAGCTTGGACGGACAGGGGGAAAACATTCAGTACTTC. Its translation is CASSLDGQGENIQYF.

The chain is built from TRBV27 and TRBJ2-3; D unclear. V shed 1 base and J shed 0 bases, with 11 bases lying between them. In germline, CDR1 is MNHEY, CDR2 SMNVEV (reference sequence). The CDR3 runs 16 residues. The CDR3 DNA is TGTGCCAGCAGTTTATTTGGAATACATAGCACAGATACGCAGTATTTT. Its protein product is CASSLFGIHSTDTQYF.

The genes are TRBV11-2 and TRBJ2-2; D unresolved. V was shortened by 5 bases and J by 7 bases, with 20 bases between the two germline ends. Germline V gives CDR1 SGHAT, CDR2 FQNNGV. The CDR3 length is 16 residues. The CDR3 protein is CASSLRGASGYGELFF. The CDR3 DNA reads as TGTGCCAGCAGCCTTAGAGGTGCTTCGGGTTACGGGGAGCTGTTTTTT.

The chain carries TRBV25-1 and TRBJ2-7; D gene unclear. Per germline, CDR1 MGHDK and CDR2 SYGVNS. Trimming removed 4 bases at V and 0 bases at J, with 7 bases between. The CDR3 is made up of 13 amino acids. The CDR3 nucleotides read TGTGCCAGCAGTGGGCCCAACTCCTACGAGCAGTACTTC. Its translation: CASSGPNSYEQYF.

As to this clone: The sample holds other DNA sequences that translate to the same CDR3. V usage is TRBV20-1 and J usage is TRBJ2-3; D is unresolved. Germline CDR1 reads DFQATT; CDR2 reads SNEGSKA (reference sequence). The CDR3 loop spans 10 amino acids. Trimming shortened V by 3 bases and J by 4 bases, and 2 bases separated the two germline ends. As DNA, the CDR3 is TGCAGTGCTAGGGCAGATACGCAGTATTTT. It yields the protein CSARADTQYF.

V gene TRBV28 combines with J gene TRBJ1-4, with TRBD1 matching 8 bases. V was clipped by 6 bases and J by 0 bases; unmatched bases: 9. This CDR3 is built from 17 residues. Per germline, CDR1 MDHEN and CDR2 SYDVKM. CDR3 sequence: CASSPRTGSATNEKLFF. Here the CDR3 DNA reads TGTGCCAGCAGCCCCCGGACAGGGAGTGCAACTAATGAAAAACTGTTTTTT.

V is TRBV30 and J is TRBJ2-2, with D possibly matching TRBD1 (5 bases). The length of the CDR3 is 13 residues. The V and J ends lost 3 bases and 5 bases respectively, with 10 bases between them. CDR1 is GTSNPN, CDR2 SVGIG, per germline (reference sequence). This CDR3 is CAWRKRGTGELFF. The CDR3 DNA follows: TGTGCCTGGAGGAAAAGGGGAACCGGGGAGCTGTTTTTT.

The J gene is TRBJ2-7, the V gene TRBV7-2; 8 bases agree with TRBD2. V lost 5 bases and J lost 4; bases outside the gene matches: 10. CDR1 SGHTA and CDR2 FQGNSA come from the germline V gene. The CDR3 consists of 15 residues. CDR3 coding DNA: TGTGCCAGCAGCGTGGTAGCGGGATTTGCGTACGAGCAGTACTTC. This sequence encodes CASSVVAGFAYEQYF.

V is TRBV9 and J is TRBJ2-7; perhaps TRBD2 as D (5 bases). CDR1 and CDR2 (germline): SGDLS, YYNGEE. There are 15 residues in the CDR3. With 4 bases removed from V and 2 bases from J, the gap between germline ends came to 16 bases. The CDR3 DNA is TGTGCCAGCAGCCCCCAGGAGCGGCCCACCTACGAGCAGTACTTC. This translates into CASSPQERPTYEQYF.

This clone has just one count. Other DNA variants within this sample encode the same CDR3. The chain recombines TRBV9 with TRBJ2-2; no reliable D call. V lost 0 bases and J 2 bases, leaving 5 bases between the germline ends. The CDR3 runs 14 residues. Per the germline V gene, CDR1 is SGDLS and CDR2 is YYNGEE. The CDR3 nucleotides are TGTGCCAGCAGCGTAGGGGTTAACACCGGGGAGCTGTTTTTT. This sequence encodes CASSVGVNTGELFF.

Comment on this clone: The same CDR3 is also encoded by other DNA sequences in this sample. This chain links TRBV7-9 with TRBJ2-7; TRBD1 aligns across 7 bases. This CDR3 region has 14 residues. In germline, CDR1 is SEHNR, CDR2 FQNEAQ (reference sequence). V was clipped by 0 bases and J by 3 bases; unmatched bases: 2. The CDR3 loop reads CASSLAGTDYEQYF. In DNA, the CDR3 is TGTGCCAGCAGCTTAGCCGGGACAGACTACGAGCAGTACTTC.

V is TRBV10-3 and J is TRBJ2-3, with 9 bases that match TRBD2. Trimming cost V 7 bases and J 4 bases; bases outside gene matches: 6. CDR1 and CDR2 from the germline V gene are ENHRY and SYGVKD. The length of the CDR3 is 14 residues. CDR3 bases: TGTGCCATCAAGCCTAGCGGGACGGCAGATACGCAGTATTTT. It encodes CAIKPSGTADTQYF.

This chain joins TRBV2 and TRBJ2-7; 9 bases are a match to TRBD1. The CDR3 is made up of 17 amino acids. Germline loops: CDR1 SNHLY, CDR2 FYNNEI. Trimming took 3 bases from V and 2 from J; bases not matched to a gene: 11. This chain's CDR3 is CASSDGTGSEFTYEQYF. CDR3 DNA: TGTGCCAGCAGTGATGGGACAGGGTCCGAATTTACCTACGAGCAGTACTTC.

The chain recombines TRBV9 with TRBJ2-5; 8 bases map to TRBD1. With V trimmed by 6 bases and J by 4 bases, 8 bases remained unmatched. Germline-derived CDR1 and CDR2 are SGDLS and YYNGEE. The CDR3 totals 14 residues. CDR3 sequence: CASTLTGGSETQYF. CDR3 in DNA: TGTGCCAGCACCCTTACAGGGGGGTCAGAGACCCAGTACTTC. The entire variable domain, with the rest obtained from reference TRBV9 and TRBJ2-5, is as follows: DSGVTQTPKHLITATGQRVTLRCSPRSGDLSVYWYQQSLDQGLQFLIQYYNGEERAKGNILERFSAQQFPDLHSELNLSSLELGDSALYFCASTLTGGSETQYFGPGTRLLVL.

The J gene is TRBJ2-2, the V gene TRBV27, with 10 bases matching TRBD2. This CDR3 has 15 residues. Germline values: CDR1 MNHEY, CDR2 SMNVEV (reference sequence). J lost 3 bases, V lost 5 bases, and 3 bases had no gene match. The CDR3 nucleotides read TGTGCCAGCAGTCCGCTAGCGGGAGACACCGGGGAGCTGTTTTTT. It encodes CASSPLAGDTGELFF.